The T cell receptor (beta chain) described here comes from a study of response to subunit inactivated influenza vaccine. In this sample, this clonotype turned up many times. Trimming cost V 6 bases and J 4 bases; bases outside gene matches: 9. CDR1 and CDR2 (germline): DFQATT, SNEGSKA (reference sequence). This CDR3 spans 15 amino acids. TCRdb recomputed calls from the RT-PCR reads with MiXCR, one row per CDR3 protein. The sample has 550,000 to 800,000 distinct CDR3 sequences; 15% to 19% are singletons. The source material was PBMCs from blood, sampled about 12 days after vaccination. The TCR comes from a man aged 50-60 years who received an inactivated influenza vaccine. This chain joins TRBV20-1 and TRBJ2-3; 11 nucleotides match TRBD2. The CDR3 nucleotides are TGCAGTGCCCAAATGACTAGCGGGATTTCAGATACGCAGTATTTT. Translation gives CSAQMTSGISDTQYF.